The 26 T cell receptor beta chains listed next were all sequenced from one sample in a study of T cell repertoires in cytomegalovirus infection. No antigen is known for these receptors. MiXCR was run by TCRdb on the reads, yielding one entry per CDR3 protein. The sample consists of about 330,000 distinct CDR3 sequences, roughly 34% of them appearing once. Specimen: cultured PBMCs, collected from culture after CMV antigen stimulation. Receptors were obtained from a human donor in good health (CMV status not recorded). Some clones in this sample may be carry-over from other donors' samples.

This rearrangement joins TRBV7-2 to TRBJ2-7, with TRBD2 matching over 8 bases. Germline CDR1 SGHTA, CDR2 FQGNSA. J lost 3 bases, V lost 5 bases, and 9 bases had no gene match. The CDR3 totals 15 residues. This CDR3 is CASSPQAGTSYEQYF. CDR3 bases: TGTGCCAGCAGCCCGCAGGCCGGGACTAGCTACGAGCAGTACTTC.

This clonotype came up a few times. The V call is TRBV28, the J call TRBJ2-7, with D hard to call. The CDR3 covers 15 residues. Germline-derived CDR1 and CDR2 are MDHEN and SYDVKM. V lost 2 bases, J lost 0 bases, and 11 bases lay in between. CDR3 DNA sequence: TGTGCCAGCAGTTTAACCTTAGGAACCTCCTACGAGCAGTACTTC. Amino acids: CASSLTLGTSYEQYF. Together with reference TRBV28 and TRBJ2-7, the CDR3 gives the full variable domain: DVKVTQSSRYLVKRTGEKVFLECVQDMDHENMFWYRQDPGLGLRLIYFSYDVKMKEKGDIPEGYSVSREKKERFSLILESASTNQTSMYLCASSLTLGTSYEQYFGPGTRLTVT.

This clonotype was seen ten or more times. This chain uses TRBV7-2 with TRBJ1-4, with TRBD1 matching over 8 bases. The germline gives CDR1 SGHTA, CDR2 FQGNSA. V was pared by 1 base and J by 5 bases, with 0 bases of the junction left unmatched. The CDR3 runs 14 residues. This chain's CDR3 is CASSLGDRNEKLFF. The CDR3 coding sequence is TGTGCCAGCAGCTTAGGGGACAGGAATGAAAAACTGTTTTTT.

The V call is TRBV12-3 or TRBV12-4, the J call TRBJ1-4; possibly TRBD1 for D (5 bases). With 2 bases removed from V and 5 bases from J, the gap between germline ends came to 6 bases. The CDR3 covers 13 residues. In DNA, the CDR3 is TGTGCCAGCAGTTTAACAGGAAATGAAAAACTGTTTTTT. Its protein is CASSLTGNEKLFF.

V usage is TRBV7-2 and J usage is TRBJ2-6, with D perhaps TRBD1 (6 bases). The CDR3 sequence is 17 residues long. Trimming stripped 0 bases from V and 0 bases from J, with 9 bases between. Germline V CDR1 and CDR2: SGHTA, FQGNSA. CDR3 residues: CASSLAGAGSGANVLTF. In nucleotides, the CDR3 is TGTGCCAGCAGCTTAGCGGGGGCCGGCTCTGGGGCCAACGTCCTGACTTTC. Filled out from reference TRBV7-2 and TRBJ2-6, the complete variable domain reads GAGVSQSPSNKVTEKGKDVELRCDPISGHTALYWYRQSLGQGLEFLIYFQGNSAPDKSGLPSDRFSAERTGGSVSTLTIQRTQQEDSAVYLCASSLAGAGSGANVLTFGAGSRLTVL.

The rearrangement joins TRBV19 to TRBJ2-1; 11 positions match TRBD2. V shed 3 bases, J shed 3 bases, and the junction held 4 bases outside the gene matches. This CDR3 has 16 residues. Germline CDR1 and CDR2: LNHDA and SQIVND (reference sequence). Here the CDR3 reads CASSMLGLAVYNEQFF. The CDR3 DNA follows: TGTGCCAGTAGTATGCTGGGACTAGCGGTCTACAATGAGCAGTTCTTC.

The chain has TRBV29-1 and TRBJ2-7; D tentatively fits TRBD1 or TRBD2 (5 bases each). Between the trimmed V and J ends, which lost 0 bases and 2 bases, there was a span of 20 bases. CDR1 SQVTM and CDR2 ANQGSEA come from the germline V gene. CDR3 size: 17 residues. The CDR3 is CSVEEVRWDLGTYEQYF. Here the CDR3 DNA reads TGCAGCGTTGAAGAAGTTCGCTGGGACCTAGGCACCTACGAGCAGTACTTC.

CDR3 region: CASRPNGEWTFF. CDR3 coding DNA: TGTGCCAGCAGACCCAACGGGGAGTGGACTTTCTTT. The chain employs TRBV7-9 and TRBJ1-1; D is uncertain. Deletions cut 6 bases from V and 12 bases from J, with 17 bases between. The CDR3 sequence is 12 residues long. The V gene's germline CDR1 is SEHNR and CDR2 FQNEAQ (reference sequence).

The chain has TRBV12-3 or TRBV12-4 and TRBJ1-2; no clear D gene. V lost 7 bases and J lost 3, with 9 bases in between. The CDR3 sequence is 12 residues long. This CDR3 is CASTPGYYGYTF. The CDR3 nucleotides read TGTGCCAGCACCCCGGGGTACTATGGCTACACCTTC.

This clonotype has only a few counts. The rearrangement uses TRBV4-1 and TRBJ1-5, with 8 bases aligning to TRBD1. The CDR3 contains 15 residues. The ends lost 1 base at V and 6 bases at J; junction bases unmatched: 5. CDR1 and CDR2 from the germline V gene are MGHRA and YSYEKL. This CDR3 is CASSQADREVQPQHF. The CDR3 coding sequence is TGCGCCAGCAGCCAAGCGGACAGGGAGGTTCAGCCCCAGCATTTT.

This clonotype has more than one count but fewer than ten. The V and J genes are TRBV7-9 and TRBJ2-7; no definite D call. Germline V CDR1 and CDR2: SEHNR, FQNEAQ (reference sequence). V was cut by 6 bases and J by 2 bases, with 11 bases left in between. The CDR3 sequence is 13 residues long. The CDR3 protein is CASSYTPAYEQYF. The CDR3 DNA reads TGTGCCAGCAGTTATACACCCGCCTACGAGCAGTACTTC.

This chain links TRBV7-2 with TRBJ2-3, with TRBD2 matching over 12 bases. J gave up 3 bases and V 5 bases, and 9 bases lay outside the gene matches. The CDR3 runs to 17 residues. Germline assignment: CDR1 SGHTA and CDR2 FQGNSA. CDR3 sequence (DNA): TGTGCCAGCAGCCGGGCCCGGACTAGCGGGATGACAGATACGCAGTATTTT. This encodes CASSRARTSGMTDTQYF.

J is TRBJ1-2 and V is TRBV25-1, with D hard to call. V was cut by 2 bases and J by 7 bases, with 14 bases left in between. Per germline, CDR1 MGHDK and CDR2 SYGVNS. The CDR3 loop spans 14 amino acids. CDR3 protein: CASSELTEGSGYTF. CDR3 in DNA: TGTGCCAGCAGTGAACTCACAGAAGGTAGTGGCTACACCTTC.

The CDR3 sequence is CASSLPYPGQINTEAFF. DNA for the CDR3: TGTGCCAGCAGTCTCCCTTATCCGGGACAGATAAACACTGAAGCTTTCTTT. The rearrangement links TRBV28 to TRBJ1-1, with TRBD1 matching over 7 bases. V was pared by 5 bases and J by 2 bases, with 14 bases of the junction left unmatched. The CDR3 length is 17 residues. Germline V gene data show CDR1 as MDHEN and CDR2 as SYDVKM. The entire variable domain, with the rest obtained from reference TRBV28 and TRBJ1-1, is as follows: DVKVTQSSRYLVKRTGEKVFLECVQDMDHENMFWYRQDPGLGLRLIYFSYDVKMKEKGDIPEGYSVSREKKERFSLILESASTNQTSMYLCASSLPYPGQINTEAFFGQGTRLTVV.

The chain employs TRBV7-2 and TRBJ2-5; no firm D call. Trimming left V 2 bases short and J 4 bases short, with 11 bases between. This CDR3 contains 14 residues. Germline V gene sequence: CDR1 SGHTA, CDR2 FQGNSA. The CDR3 bases are TGTGCCAGCAGCTTAATCACGGGCGCAGAGACCCAGTACTTC. Translation gives CASSLITGAETQYF.

The CDR3 loop reads CASSIWAGENIQPQHF. In nucleotides, the CDR3 is TGTGCCAGTAGTATTTGGGCAGGGGAGAACATTCAGCCCCAGCATTTT. V gene TRBV19 combines with J gene TRBJ1-5, with D perhaps TRBD1 (6 bases). The length of the CDR3 is 16 residues. The ends were cut back, 3 bases at V and 6 bases at J, with 18 bases in the middle. Per the germline V gene, CDR1 is LNHDA and CDR2 is SQIVND (reference sequence).

This clonotype was counted between two and nine times. This chain joins TRBV27 and TRBJ1-5; D not certain. The V gene's germline CDR1 is MNHEY and CDR2 SMNVEV (reference sequence). This CDR3 region has 13 residues. Trimming shortened V by 5 bases and J by 4 bases, and 9 bases separated the two germline ends. CDR3 in amino acids: CASSTTPNQPQHF. CDR3 coding DNA: TGTGCCAGCAGTACTACCCCGAATCAGCCCCAGCATTTT.

V is TRBV7-9 and J is TRBJ1-2; a possible D gene is TRBD1 (6 bases). The germline gives CDR1 SEHNR, CDR2 FQNEAQ (reference sequence). This CDR3 is 13 amino acids long. V lost 1 base to trimming and J lost 12 bases, with 15 bases between them. CDR3 DNA: TGTGCCAGCAGCTTAGAGGGACAAACGACCGACACCTTC. It codes for CASSLEGQTTDTF.

The chain carries TRBV14 and TRBJ2-5, with 8 bases matching TRBD1. CDR1 and CDR2 (germline): SGHDN, FVKESK. J lost 5 bases, V lost 2 bases, and 10 bases had no gene match. The CDR3 runs to 16 residues. The chain's CDR3 is CASSQRWTGPRETQYF. The CDR3 DNA is TGTGCCAGCAGCCAAAGGTGGACAGGGCCGAGGGAGACCCAGTACTTC. The full variable domain, with the rest looked up from reference TRBV14 and TRBJ2-5, is EAGVTQFPSHSVIEKGQTVTLRCDPISGHDNLYWYRRVMGKEIKFLLHFVKESKQDESGMPNNRFLAERTGGTYSTLKVQPAELEDSGVYFCASSQRWTGPRETQYFGPGTRLLVL.

The chain employs TRBV5-6 and TRBJ1-1; D not resolved. This CDR3 has 11 residues. Germline V CDR1 and CDR2: SGHDT, YYEEEE. Trimming took 0 bases from V and 8 from J, leaving 5 bases between them. The CDR3: CASSLAYEAFF. The CDR3 coding sequence is TGTGCCAGCAGCTTGGCCTACGAAGCTTTCTTT. Drawing the rest from reference TRBV5-6 and TRBJ1-1, the complete variable domain is DAGVTQSPTHLIKTRGQQVTLRCSPKSGHDTVSWYQQALGQGPQFIFQYYEEEERQRGNFPDRFSGHQFPNYSSELNVNALLLGDSALYLCASSLAYEAFFGQGTRLTVV.

There are many counts of this clonotype. The chain is built from TRBV7-2 and TRBJ2-3; D is possibly TRBD2 (5 bases). From germline, CDR1 is SGHTA and CDR2 FQGNSA. The CDR3 totals 14 residues. The germline V and J ends were trimmed by 4 bases and 0 bases, with 8 bases remaining between them. The CDR3 DNA is TGTGCCAGCAGCTCACGACTAAGCACAGATACGCAGTATTTT. Protein sequence: CASSSRLSTDTQYF. Full variable domain (remainder filled in from reference TRBV7-2 and TRBJ2-3): GAGVSQSPSNKVTEKGKDVELRCDPISGHTALYWYRQSLGQGLEFLIYFQGNSAPDKSGLPSDRFSAERTGGSVSTLTIQRTQQEDSAVYLCASSSRLSTDTQYFGPGTRLTVL.

This clonotype was counted only a few times. The J gene is TRBJ1-2, the V gene TRBV20-1; D unclear. Per germline, CDR1 DFQATT and CDR2 SNEGSKA (reference sequence). The CDR3 length is 12 residues. Between the trimmed V and J ends, which lost 3 bases and 4 bases, there was a span of 9 bases. The CDR3 reads CSASVGSYGYTF. The CDR3 DNA follows: TGCAGTGCTAGTGTGGGGAGCTATGGCTACACCTTC.

The rearrangement joins TRBV11-3 to TRBJ1-1; the D is unclear. CDR3 length equals 14 residues. Germline V gives CDR1 SGHNT, CDR2 YENEEA. The ends were cut back, 5 bases at V and 1 base at J, with 11 bases in the middle. CDR3 in DNA: TGTGCCAGCAGCCCGCGGACCAGGAACACTGAAGCTTTCTTT. Translated: CASSPRTRNTEAFF.

There are a few counts of this clonotype. V usage is TRBV11-2 and J usage is TRBJ2-1, with TRBD2 matching over 7 bases. The ends lost 5 bases at V and 2 bases at J; junction bases unmatched: 9. The CDR3 runs 16 residues. Per the germline V gene, CDR1 is SGHAT and CDR2 is FQNNGV. The DNA for the CDR3 is TGTGCCAGCAGCACCTTGCCGGGACTACCCTACAATGAGCAGTTCTTC. Translating it yields CASSTLPGLPYNEQFF.

This clonotype was detected only a few times. The CDR3 bases are TGCGCCAGCAGCCAAGGTCCCCTTTCCTACGAGCAGTACTTC. It is translated as CASSQGPLSYEQYF. This rearrangement joins TRBV4-1 to TRBJ2-7, with D unclear. V was trimmed by 1 base and J by 1 base, leaving 8 bases between them. Per germline, CDR1 MGHRA and CDR2 YSYEKL. CDR3 length equals 14 residues.

The chain joins TRBV5-1 to TRBJ2-3; tentatively, D is TRBD2 (5 bases). CDR3 length: 13 amino acids. Germline V CDR1 and CDR2: SGHRS, YFSETQ. V gave up 2 bases and J gave up 6 bases, with 10 bases separating them. CDR3 bases: TGCGCCAGCAGCTTTGACACTAGGGATACGCAGTATTTT. Encoded protein: CASSFDTRDTQYF. The full variable domain, its missing parts supplied by reference TRBV5-1 and TRBJ2-3, is KAGVTQTPRYLIKTRGQQVTLSCSPISGHRSVSWYQQTPGQGLQFLFEYFSETQRNKGNFPGRFSGRQFSNSRSEMNVSTLELGDSALYLCASSFDTRDTQYFGPGTRLTVL.